Below, 5 T cell receptor beta chains from the same sample are listed, as sequenced in a study of shared clonotypes between healthy human individuals. The method was immunoSEQ multiplex PCR; TCRdb's version includes in-frame clones alone and lacks a portion of them. The repertoire holds around 1.9 million clones, with just under 95% as singletons. CD45RO-negative CD8 cells positively selected for CCR7 made up the naive population, which excluded terminally differentiated effector memory CD45RA+ cells. Input material: naive CD8+ T cells from PBMCs. Source of these receptors: a man aged 18 to 29 in good health. Some clones in this sample may be carry-over from other donors' samples.

This chain links TRBV11-2 with TRBJ2-4, with D perhaps matching TRBD1 (5 bases). Germline CDR1 and CDR2: SGHAT and FQNNGV. The CDR3 covers 16 residues. The V end was cut by 2 bases, the J end by 0 bases, with 11 bases between. The CDR3 bases are TGTGCCAGCAGCTTATTGCAGGGATTAGCCAAAAACATTCAGTACTTC. It codes for CASSLLQGLAKNIQYF. The whole variable domain, filled in from reference TRBV11-2 and TRBJ2-4, reads EAGVAQSPRYKIIEKRQSVAFWCNPISGHATLYWYQQILGQGPKLLIQFQNNGVVDDSQLPKDRFSAERLKGVDSTLKIQPAKLEDSAVYLCASSLLQGLAKNIQYFGAGTRLSVL.

This chain links TRBV11-2 with TRBJ1-4; 10 bases align to TRBD1. Germline V gene sequence: CDR1 SGHAT, CDR2 FQNNGV. This CDR3 comprises 15 residues. V was clipped by 4 bases and J by 6 bases; unmatched bases: 5. As DNA, the CDR3 is TGTGCCAGCAGCTGGAAAGGGACAGGGGATGAAAAACTGTTTTTT. Amino acids: CASSWKGTGDEKLFF.

The chain has TRBV11-2 and TRBJ2-3, with a possible D match to TRBD1 (6 bases). Per germline, CDR1 SGHAT and CDR2 FQNNGV. V was cut by 5 bases and J by 6 bases, with 12 bases left in between. The CDR3 loop spans 13 amino acids. This CDR3 is CASSPTGLDTQYF. The DNA of the CDR3 is TGTGCCAGCAGCCCAACAGGGTTGGATACGCAGTATTTT.

The gene calls are TRBV4-1 and TRBJ2-7; tentatively, D is TRBD2 (6 bases). The CDR3 runs 12 residues. The germline V gene has CDR1 MGHRA and CDR2 YSYEKL. V was clipped by 10 bases and J by 4 bases, with 14 bases between them. This CDR3 is CATGVLGYEQYF. CDR3 nucleotides: TGCGCCACGGGGGTCCTGGGATACGAGCAGTACTTC.

The rearrangement joins TRBV7-2 to TRBJ2-1, with 9 bases lining up with TRBD2. CDR1 SGHTA and CDR2 FQGNSA come from the germline V gene. This CDR3 has 15 residues. The ends lost 3 bases at V and 7 bases at J; junction bases unmatched: 7. CDR3 in amino acids: CASSFWREGRNEQFF. The CDR3 DNA is TGTGCCAGCAGCTTCTGGCGGGAGGGTCGGAATGAGCAGTTCTTC. Full variable domain (remainder filled in from reference TRBV7-2 and TRBJ2-1): GAGVSQSPSNKVTEKGKDVELRCDPISGHTALYWYRQSLGQGLEFLIYFQGNSAPDKSGLPSDRFSAERTGGSVSTLTIQRTQQEDSAVYLCASSFWREGRNEQFFGPGTRLTVL.